These 3 T cell receptor beta chains were all obtained from the same sample, sequenced in a study of T cell repertoires in cytomegalovirus infection. Using its own MiXCR run on the reads, TCRdb lists one record per CDR3 protein. The data show more than 400,000 distinct CDR3 sequences, with 26% seen just once and approximately 13% held by the top ten. Material: PBMCs. Receptors originate from a human donor in good health (CMV status not recorded). Some clones in this sample may be carry-over from other donors' samples.

This chain joins TRBV11-2 and TRBJ2-3; TRBD2 agrees at 12 bases. The junction had 8 bases not matched to a gene; V was cut back by 5 bases and J by 11 bases. CDR1 SGHAT and CDR2 FQNNGV come from the germline V gene. This CDR3 is 14 amino acids long. The CDR3: CASSPRLAGEVQYF. In nucleotides, the CDR3 is TGTGCCAGCAGCCCCAGACTAGCGGGAGAAGTGCAGTATTTT.

J is TRBJ2-1 and V is TRBV28; 9 bases align to TRBD2. This CDR3 contains 16 residues. V trimming: 3 bases; J trimming: 3 bases; junction bases outside the gene matches: 6. CDR1 is MDHEN, CDR2 SYDVKM, per germline. This CDR3 is CASSFASGTSYNEQFF. In DNA form, the CDR3 reads TGTGCCAGCAGTTTTGCTAGCGGGACTAGCTACAATGAGCAGTTCTTC.

The rearrangement links TRBV11-2 to TRBJ2-7; the match to TRBD1 covers 7 bases. This CDR3 contains 15 residues. Trimming took 2 bases from V and 2 from J; bases not matched to a gene: 6. Germline V gene lookup returns CDR1 SGHAT and CDR2 FQNNGV. CDR3 residues: CASSLRAGTAYEQYF. The DNA of the CDR3 is TGTGCCAGCAGCTTAAGGGCCGGGACAGCCTACGAGCAGTACTTC.